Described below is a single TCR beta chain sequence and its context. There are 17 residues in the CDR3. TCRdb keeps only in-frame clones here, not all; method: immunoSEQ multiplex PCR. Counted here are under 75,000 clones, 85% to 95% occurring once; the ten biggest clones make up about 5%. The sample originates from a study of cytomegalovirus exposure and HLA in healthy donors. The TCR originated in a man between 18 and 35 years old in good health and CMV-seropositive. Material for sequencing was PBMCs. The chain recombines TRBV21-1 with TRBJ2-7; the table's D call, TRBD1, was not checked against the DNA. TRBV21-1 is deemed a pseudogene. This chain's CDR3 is CASSNTWAIAMTYEQYF. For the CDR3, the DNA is TGTGCCAGCAGCAATACCTGGGCGATTGCTATGACCTACGAGCAGTACTTC.